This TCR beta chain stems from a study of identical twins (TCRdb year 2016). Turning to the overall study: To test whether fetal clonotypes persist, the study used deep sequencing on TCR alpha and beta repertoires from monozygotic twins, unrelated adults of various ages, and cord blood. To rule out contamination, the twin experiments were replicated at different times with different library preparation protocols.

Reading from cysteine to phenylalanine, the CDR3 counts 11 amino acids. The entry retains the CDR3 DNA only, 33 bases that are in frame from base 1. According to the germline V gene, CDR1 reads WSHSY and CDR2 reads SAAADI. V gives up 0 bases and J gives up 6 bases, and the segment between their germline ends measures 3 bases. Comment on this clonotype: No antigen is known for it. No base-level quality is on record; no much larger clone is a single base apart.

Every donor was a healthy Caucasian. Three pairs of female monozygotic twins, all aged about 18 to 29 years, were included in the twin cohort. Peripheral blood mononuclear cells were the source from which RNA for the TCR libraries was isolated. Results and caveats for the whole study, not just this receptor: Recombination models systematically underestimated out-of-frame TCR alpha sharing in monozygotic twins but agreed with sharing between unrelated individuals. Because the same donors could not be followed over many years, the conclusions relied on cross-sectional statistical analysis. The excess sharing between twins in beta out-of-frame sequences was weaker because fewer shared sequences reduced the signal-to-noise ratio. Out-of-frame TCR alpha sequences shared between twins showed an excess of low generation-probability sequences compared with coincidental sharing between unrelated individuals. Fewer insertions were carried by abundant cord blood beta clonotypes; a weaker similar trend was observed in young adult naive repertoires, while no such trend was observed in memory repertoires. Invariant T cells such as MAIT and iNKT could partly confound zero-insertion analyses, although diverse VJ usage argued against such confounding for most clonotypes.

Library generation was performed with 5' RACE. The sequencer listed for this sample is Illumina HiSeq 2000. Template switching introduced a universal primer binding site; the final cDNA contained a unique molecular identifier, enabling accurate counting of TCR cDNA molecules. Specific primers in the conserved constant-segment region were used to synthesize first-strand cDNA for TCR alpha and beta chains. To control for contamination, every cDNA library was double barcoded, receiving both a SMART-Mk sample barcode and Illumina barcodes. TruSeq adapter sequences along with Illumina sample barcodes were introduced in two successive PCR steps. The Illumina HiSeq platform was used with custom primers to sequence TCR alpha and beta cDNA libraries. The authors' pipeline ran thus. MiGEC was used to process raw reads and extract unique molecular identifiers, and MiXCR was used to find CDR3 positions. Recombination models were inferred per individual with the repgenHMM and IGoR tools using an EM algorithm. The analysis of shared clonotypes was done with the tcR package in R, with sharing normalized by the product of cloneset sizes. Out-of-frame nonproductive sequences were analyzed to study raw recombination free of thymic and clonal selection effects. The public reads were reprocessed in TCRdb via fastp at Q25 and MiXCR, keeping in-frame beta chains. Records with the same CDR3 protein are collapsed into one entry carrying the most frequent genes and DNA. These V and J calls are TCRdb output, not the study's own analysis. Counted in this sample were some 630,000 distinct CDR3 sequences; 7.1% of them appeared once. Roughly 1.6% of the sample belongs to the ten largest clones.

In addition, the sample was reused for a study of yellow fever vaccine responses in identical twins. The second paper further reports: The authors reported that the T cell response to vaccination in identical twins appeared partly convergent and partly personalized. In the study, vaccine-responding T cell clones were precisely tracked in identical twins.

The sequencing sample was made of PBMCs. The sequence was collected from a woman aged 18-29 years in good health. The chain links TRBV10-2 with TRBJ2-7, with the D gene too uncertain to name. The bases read TGCGCCAGCAGTGAGTCAGGCGAGCAGTACTTC. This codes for CASSESGEQYF.